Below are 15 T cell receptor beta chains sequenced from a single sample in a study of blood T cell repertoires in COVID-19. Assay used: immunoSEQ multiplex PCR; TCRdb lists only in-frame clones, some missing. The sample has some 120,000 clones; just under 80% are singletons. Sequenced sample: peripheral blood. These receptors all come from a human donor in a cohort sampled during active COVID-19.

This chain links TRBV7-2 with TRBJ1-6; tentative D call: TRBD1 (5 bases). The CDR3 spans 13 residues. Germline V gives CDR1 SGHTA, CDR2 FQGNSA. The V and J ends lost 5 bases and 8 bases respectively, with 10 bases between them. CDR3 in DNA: TGTGCCAGCAGCCCGGACATTGATTCACCCCTCCACTTT. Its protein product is CASSPDIDSPLHF.

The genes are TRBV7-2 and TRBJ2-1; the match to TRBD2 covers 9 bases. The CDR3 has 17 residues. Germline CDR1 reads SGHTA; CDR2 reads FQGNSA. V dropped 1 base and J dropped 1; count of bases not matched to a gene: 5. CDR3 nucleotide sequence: TGTGCCAGCAGCTTAGGGCTAGCGGGACGTTCCTACAATGAGCAGTTCTTC. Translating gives CASSLGLAGRSYNEQFF.

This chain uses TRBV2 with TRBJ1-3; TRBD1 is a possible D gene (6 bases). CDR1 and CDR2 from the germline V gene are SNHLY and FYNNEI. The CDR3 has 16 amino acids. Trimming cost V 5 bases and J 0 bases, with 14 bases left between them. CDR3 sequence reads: CASSLDSSDSGNTIYF. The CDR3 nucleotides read TGTGCCAGCAGTTTGGACAGCTCAGACTCTGGAAACACCATATATTTT.

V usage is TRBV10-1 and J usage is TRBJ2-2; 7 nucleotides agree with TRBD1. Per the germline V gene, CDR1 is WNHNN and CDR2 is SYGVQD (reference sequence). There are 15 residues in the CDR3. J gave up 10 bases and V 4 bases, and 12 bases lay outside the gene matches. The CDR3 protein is CASSGLRWTGEELFF. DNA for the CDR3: TGCGCCAGCAGTGGGCTTCGTTGGACAGGAGAGGAGCTGTTTTTT.

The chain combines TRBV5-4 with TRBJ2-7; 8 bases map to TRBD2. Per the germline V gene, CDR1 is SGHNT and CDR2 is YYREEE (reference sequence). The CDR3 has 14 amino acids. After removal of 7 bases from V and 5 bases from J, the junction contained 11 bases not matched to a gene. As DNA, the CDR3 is TGTGCCAGCCGCGGAGGGCTAGCGGGCAACGAGCAGTACTTC. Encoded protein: CASRGGLAGNEQYF.

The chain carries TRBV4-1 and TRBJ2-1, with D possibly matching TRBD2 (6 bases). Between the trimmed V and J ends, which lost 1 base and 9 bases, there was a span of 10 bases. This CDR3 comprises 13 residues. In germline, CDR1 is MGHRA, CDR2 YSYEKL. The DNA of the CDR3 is TGCGCCAGCAGCCAAGTAATCGGGGGTGAGCAGTTCTTC. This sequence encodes CASSQVIGGEQFF.

Here the CDR3 DNA reads TGCGCCAGCAGTCCCGGACAGGGGGGTATGGCAGATACGCAGTATTTT. This encodes CASSPGQGGMADTQYF. The chain has TRBV10-2 and TRBJ2-3, with 10 bases identical to TRBD1. The germline gives CDR1 WSHSY, CDR2 SAAADI. The CDR3 spans 16 residues. With V trimmed by 5 bases and J by 4 bases, 9 bases remained unmatched.

The CDR3 DNA reads TGTGCCAGCAGTTTACGGACTGAAGCTTTCTTT. This translates into CASSLRTEAFF. The V and J genes are TRBV12-3 or TRBV12-4 and TRBJ1-1; D is unresolved. This CDR3 has 11 residues. Trimming shortened V by 2 bases and J by 5 bases, and 3 bases separated the two germline ends.

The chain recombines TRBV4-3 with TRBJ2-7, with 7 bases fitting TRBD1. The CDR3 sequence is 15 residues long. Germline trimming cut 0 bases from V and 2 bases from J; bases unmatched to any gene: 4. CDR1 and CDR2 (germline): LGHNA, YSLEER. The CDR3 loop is CASSQDGDRAYEQYF. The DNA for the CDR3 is TGCGCCAGCAGCCAAGATGGGGACAGAGCCTACGAGCAGTACTTC.

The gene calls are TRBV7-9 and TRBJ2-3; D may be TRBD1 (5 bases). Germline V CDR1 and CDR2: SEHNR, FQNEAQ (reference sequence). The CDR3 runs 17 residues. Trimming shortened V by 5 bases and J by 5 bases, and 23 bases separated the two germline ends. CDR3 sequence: CASSPKGIRFFGDTQYF. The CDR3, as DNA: TGTGCCAGCAGCCCCAAGGGGATAAGATTTTTCGGAGATACGCAGTATTTT.

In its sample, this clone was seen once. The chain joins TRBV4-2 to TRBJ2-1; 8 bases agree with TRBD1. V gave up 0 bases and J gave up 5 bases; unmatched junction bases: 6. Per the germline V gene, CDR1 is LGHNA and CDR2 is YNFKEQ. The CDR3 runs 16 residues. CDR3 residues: CASSQDQGASHNEQFF. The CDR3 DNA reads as TGTGCCAGCAGCCAAGATCAGGGGGCAAGTCACAATGAGCAGTTCTTC.

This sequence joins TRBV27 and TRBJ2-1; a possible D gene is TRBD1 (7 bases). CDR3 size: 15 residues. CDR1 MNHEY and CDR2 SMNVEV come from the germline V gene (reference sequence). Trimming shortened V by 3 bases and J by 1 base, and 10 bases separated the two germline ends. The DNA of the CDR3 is TGTGCCAGCAGTTTGTCAGGGGGGTCCTACAATGAGCAGTTCTTC. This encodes CASSLSGGSYNEQFF.

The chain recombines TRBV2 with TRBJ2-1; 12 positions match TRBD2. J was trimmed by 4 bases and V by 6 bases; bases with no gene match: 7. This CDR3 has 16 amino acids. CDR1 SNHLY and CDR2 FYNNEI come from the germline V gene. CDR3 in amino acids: CASRYKTSGSYNEQFF. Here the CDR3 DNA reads TGTGCCAGCAGATATAAGACTAGCGGGAGTTACAATGAGCAGTTCTTC. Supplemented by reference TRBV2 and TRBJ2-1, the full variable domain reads EPEVTQTPSHQVTQMGQEVILRCVPISNHLYFYWYRQILGQKVEFLVSFYNNEISEKSEIFDDQFSVERPDGSNFTLKIRSTKLEDSAMYFCASRYKTSGSYNEQFFGPGTRLTVL.

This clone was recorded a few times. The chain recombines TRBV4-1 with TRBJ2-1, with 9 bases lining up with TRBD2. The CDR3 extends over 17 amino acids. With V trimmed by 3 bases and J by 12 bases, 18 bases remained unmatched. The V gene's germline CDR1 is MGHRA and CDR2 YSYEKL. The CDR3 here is CASSHPEGLAGPHAQFF. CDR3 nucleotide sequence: TGCGCCAGCAGCCATCCAGAGGGGCTAGCGGGGCCGCATGCGCAGTTCTTC.

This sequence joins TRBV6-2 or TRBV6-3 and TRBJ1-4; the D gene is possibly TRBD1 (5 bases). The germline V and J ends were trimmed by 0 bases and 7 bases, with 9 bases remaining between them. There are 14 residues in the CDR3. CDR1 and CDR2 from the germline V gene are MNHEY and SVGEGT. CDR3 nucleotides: TGTGCCAGCAGTTACTCGATGGGGCGTGAAAAACTGTTTTTT. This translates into CASSYSMGREKLFF.